The T cell receptor (beta chain) described here comes from a study of regulatory T cells in long-lasting Graves disease. iRepertoire HTBI primers and Arm-PCR of CDR3 regions built TCR beta libraries. In TCRdb, the multiplex PCR reads were re-called with MiXCR into one record per CDR3 protein. The sample gives 300,000 to 500,000 distinct CDR3 sequences, less than 25% of which show up once; about 20% is in the top ten. Regarding the study as a whole: More public clonotypes were shared by persistent patients (2,741) than by new patients (approximately 1,000). There was favoring of TRBV28, TRBJ1-2 and TRBJ2-5 in persistent disease. Investigators studied peripheral blood only, not thyroid tissue.

This clonotype was seen only a few times. Its matching antigen is unknown. The time point is: persistent/refractory GD, antithyroid drugs over 5 years with positive TRAb. Making the TCR library involved RNA that had been extracted from PBMCs. The patient group derived from an endocrinology department in Xi'an, China. The germline V gene has CDR1 MNHEY and CDR2 SMNVEV (reference sequence). V lost 6 bases, J lost 4 bases, and 5 bases stayed unmatched. The CDR3 is 14 amino acids. This chain links TRBV27 with TRBJ2-2, with TRBD2 matching over 7 bases. This specimen was peripheral blood mononuclear cells (PBMCs), taken when the disease was refractory, from a patient treated with antithyroid drugs. This clonotype was sampled from a female donor with Graves disease. The CDR3 DNA reads TGTGCCAGCAGCCCCCTAGCGGCCACCGGGGAGCTGTTTTTT. The encoded protein is CASSPLAATGELFF.